The source of this TCR beta chain is a study of shared clonotypes between healthy human individuals. With 2 bases removed from V and 0 bases from J, the gap between germline ends came to 4 bases. The CDR3 runs to 13 residues. Germline V lookup: CDR1 SGHRS, CDR2 YFSETQ. CD8 cells classed as naive were CD45RO-negative and positively selected for CCR7, excluding terminally differentiated effector memory CD45RA+ cells. Produced via immunoSEQ multiplex PCR; TCRdb's table is partial and in-frame only. The sample has around 640,000 clones, roughly 95% seen once. The sample taken for sequencing was naive CD8+ T cells sorted from blood. This sequence was found in a woman aged 25 to 39 in good health. The chain has TRBV5-1 and TRBJ2-3; D ambiguous. CDR3: CASSLSSTDTQYF. CDR3 sequence (DNA): TGCGCCAGCAGCTTATCAAGCACAGATACGCAGTATTTT.